Following are 23 T cell receptor beta chains from one sample sequenced in a study of blood T cells in healthy people across ages. A second PCR, run for about 6 to 11 cycles, used a sample-barcoded 5' primer plus a J-beta primer mix. TCRdb reanalysed the 5' RACE reads using MiXCR and keeps one entry per CDR3 protein. The table shows 980,000 or so distinct CDR3 sequences, with 45% to 50% occurring only once. The sequenced material came from blood. Source of these receptors: a man in his thirties or forties in good health.

This clonotype was observed many times. V and J are TRBV7-2 and TRBJ2-7, with D tentatively TRBD2 (5 bases). The CDR3 has 14 amino acids. The V and J ends lost 1 base and 7 bases respectively, with 14 bases between them. Germline CDR1 SGHTA, CDR2 FQGNSA. The chain's CDR3 is CASSLDGAVIEQYF. The DNA for the CDR3 is TGTGCCAGCAGCTTAGATGGAGCGGTCATAGAGCAGTACTTC.

V gene TRBV7-3 combines with J gene TRBJ2-3; D is unresolved. Germline V CDR1 and CDR2: SGHTA, FQGTGA. The CDR3 has 14 amino acids. The V gene lost 5 bases and the J gene lost 3 bases, with 12 bases spanning the gap. The CDR3 DNA reads TGTGCCAGCAGCCCCTCCCCCCGGACAGATACGCAGTATTTT. Translating gives CASSPSPRTDTQYF. Complete variable domain (other parts from reference TRBV7-3 and TRBJ2-3): GAGVSQTPSNKVTEKGKYVELRCDPISGHTALYWYRQSLGQGPEFLIYFQGTGAADDSGLPNDRFFAVRPEGSVSTLKIQRTERGDSAVYLCASSPSPRTDTQYFGPGTRLTVL.

This clonotype was detected only a few times. V usage is TRBV29-1 and J usage is TRBJ2-5; 7 bases align to TRBD1. Germline V gives CDR1 SQVTM, CDR2 ANQGSEA. The V segment lost 6 bases and the J segment 4 bases; nucleotides outside the gene matches: 8. CDR3 length: 13 amino acids. The CDR3 spells CSVDRAGVETQYF. The CDR3 bases are TGCAGCGTCGACAGGGCCGGGGTAGAGACCCAGTACTTC.

This clonotype appeared a few times. The chain uses TRBV29-1 and TRBJ2-5; D remains unclear. The CDR3 is 12 amino acids. The ends were cut back, 2 bases at V and 7 bases at J, with 11 bases in the middle. Germline values: CDR1 SQVTM, CDR2 ANQGSEA. The CDR3 nucleotides read TGCAGCGTTGAACGTGACGCCACGACCCAGTACTTC. As protein: CSVERDATTQYF.

In its sample, this clonotype was seen a few times. The CDR3 loop reads CASSLSGRREDTQYF. The CDR3 DNA is TGTGCCAGCAGTTTATCCGGGCGGCGGGAAGATACGCAGTATTTT. The chain carries TRBV28 and TRBJ2-3, with D perhaps TRBD2 (6 bases). Between the trimmed V and J ends, which lost 1 base and 5 bases, there was a span of 13 bases. CDR1 and CDR2 from the germline V gene are MDHEN and SYDVKM. CDR3 length: 15 residues. Using reference TRBV28 and TRBJ2-3 for the parts outside the CDR3, the full variable domain is DVKVTQSSRYLVKRTGEKVFLECVQDMDHENMFWYRQDPGLGLRLIYFSYDVKMKEKGDIPEGYSVSREKKERFSLILESASTNQTSMYLCASSLSGRREDTQYFGPGTRLTVL.

On this clonotype itself: A much larger clone differs from this one at a single base, so this may be a read error. V and J are TRBV20-1 and TRBJ2-7; no clear D. Trimming took off 6 bases at V and 4 bases at J, with 13 bases between the two ends. This CDR3 comprises 12 residues. Germline values: CDR1 DFQATT, CDR2 SNEGSKA (reference sequence). As DNA, the CDR3 is TGCAGTGCCCGTAAGAACTTGTACGAGCAGTACTTC. Residues: CSARKNLYEQYF.

In regard to this clonotype: A much larger clone is a single base away; this may be a read error. V gene TRBV5-1 combines with J gene TRBJ2-1; the D gene is possibly TRBD2 (5 bases). V was shortened by 0 bases and J by 1 base, with 11 bases between the two germline ends. The CDR3 is 16 residues long. Germline CDR1 SGHRS, CDR2 YFSETQ. CDR3 protein: CASSLAFTGSYNEQFF. The DNA of the CDR3 is TGCGCCAGCAGCTTGGCCTTCACGGGATCCTACAATGAGCAGTTCTTC.

This clonotype turned up a few times. The chain is built from TRBV19 and TRBJ2-4; D perhaps matches TRBD1 (6 bases). The end of the DNA aligns better with TRBJ2-7, so the J call may be wrong. Germline assignment: CDR1 LNHDA and CDR2 SQIVND (reference sequence). The CDR3 contains 15 residues. The CDR3 DNA reads as TGTGCCAGTCGGATTAGCTGGACAGCGGACGGCGAGCAGTACTTC. It translates to CASRISWTADGEQYF.

The chain recombines TRBV6-5 with TRBJ2-5; possibly TRBD1 for D (6 bases). Gene TRBJ2-7 matches the end of the DNA better, so the J call may be wrong. Germline values: CDR1 MNHEY, CDR2 SVGAGI. The CDR3 is 15 amino acids. In DNA form, the CDR3 reads TGTGCCAGCAGGAAACAGGGAATCGGACCCTACGAGCAGTACTTC. Protein sequence: CASRKQGIGPYEQYF.

This clonotype was seen just once. V usage is TRBV27 and J usage is TRBJ2-7; no clear D gene. Germline-derived CDR1 and CDR2 are MNHEY and SMNVEV (reference sequence). V was clipped by 8 bases and J by 2 bases, with 13 bases between them. This CDR3 region has 13 residues. CDR3 in amino acids: CASGLRLPYEQYV. The CDR3 bases are TGTGCCAGCGGATTAAGACTTCCCTACGAGCAGTACGTC.

This sequence joins TRBV7-2 and TRBJ2-6; TRBD1 matches at 8 bases. Per the germline V gene, CDR1 is SGHTA and CDR2 is FQGNSA. This CDR3 is built from 19 residues. The J segment lost 0 bases and the V segment lost 5 bases, leaving 12 bases of the junction unmatched. The CDR3 DNA is TGTGCCAGCAGCCAGGGGCGGGACAGGATTTCCTCTGGGGCCAACGTCCTGACTTTC. It codes for CASSQGRDRISSGANVLTF.

The chain links TRBV29-1 to TRBJ2-7, with D perhaps being TRBD1 or TRBD2 (6 bases each). The V end was cut by 1 base, the J end by 7 bases, with 20 bases between. The CDR3 loop spans 15 amino acids. CDR1 and CDR2 (germline): SQVTM, ANQGSEA. The CDR3 coding sequence is TGCAGCGTTGAAGGTGTCGGGGGCTTGACGGGTGAGCAGTACTTC. It specifies CSVEGVGGLTGEQYF.

The rearrangement links TRBV9 to TRBJ2-1, with D unclear. The V and J ends lost 4 bases and 8 bases respectively, with 16 bases between them. The CDR3 sequence is 14 residues long. Per germline, CDR1 SGDLS and CDR2 YYNGEE. This CDR3 reads CASSSTEVWDEQFF. In DNA, the CDR3 is TGTGCCAGCAGCTCGACCGAGGTTTGGGATGAGCAGTTCTTC. Full variable domain (rest looked up from reference TRBV9 and TRBJ2-1): DSGVTQTPKHLITATGQRVTLRCSPRSGDLSVYWYQQSLDQGLQFLIQYYNGEERAKGNILERFSAQQFPDLHSELNLSSLELGDSALYFCASSSTEVWDEQFFGPGTRLTVL.

In its sample, this clonotype was seen many times. This chain connects TRBV25-1 to TRBJ2-7, with D unresolved. Germline CDR1 reads MGHDK; CDR2 reads SYGVNS. Trimming removed 5 bases from V and 4 bases from J, with 15 bases in between. This CDR3 is built from 14 residues. For the CDR3, the DNA is TGTGCCAGCAGTCTCCAGCCCCCTAGGTACGAGCAGTACTTC. This encodes CASSLQPPRYEQYF.

This clonotype was seen a handful of times. The chain is built from TRBV25-1 and TRBJ1-1; 7 bases fit TRBD1. V lost 7 bases and J lost 0; bases outside the gene matches: 8. The CDR3 has 15 residues. Germline V gene data show CDR1 as MGHDK and CDR2 as SYGVNS. CDR3 sequence (DNA): TGTGCCAGCATCCAGACAGGGCGTCTGAACACTGAAGCTTTCTTT. Its protein product is CASIQTGRLNTEAFF.

V is TRBV27 and J is TRBJ2-5; 14 nucleotides align to TRBD2. With 8 bases clipped from V and 5 bases from J, the junction kept 4 bases outside the gene matches. The CDR3 sequence is 14 residues long. Germline lookup yields CDR1 MNHEY and CDR2 SMNVEV (reference sequence). The CDR3 DNA is TGTGCCAGCCGGACTAGCGGGGGGTTCGAGACCCAGTACTTC. Its protein is CASRTSGGFETQYF.

This chain uses TRBV2 with TRBJ1-4; TRBD1 matches at 7 bases. Trimming at V came to 1 base and at J to 3 bases, leaving 2 bases not matched to a gene. CDR3 length equals 15 residues. CDR1 is SNHLY and CDR2 is FYNNEI in the germline V gene. The CDR3 sequence is CASSEGGQPNEKLFF. In DNA, the CDR3 is TGTGCCAGCAGTGAAGGGGGACAGCCTAATGAAAAACTGTTTTTT.

The chain carries TRBV5-1 and TRBJ2-3; D not resolved. Germline loops: CDR1 SGHRS, CDR2 YFSETQ. The CDR3 spans 15 residues. Trimming cost V 1 base and J 2 bases, with 11 bases left between them. As DNA, the CDR3 is TGCGCCAGCAGCTTGAACCCAGAGTCCACAGATACGCAGTATTTT. Protein product: CASSLNPESTDTQYF.

This clonotype appeared a few times. The gene calls are TRBV6-5 and TRBJ1-1; D gene uncertain. In germline, CDR1 is MNHEY, CDR2 SVGAGI. The CDR3 runs to 14 residues. Trimming took 2 bases from V and 8 from J, leaving 15 bases between them. In DNA form, the CDR3 reads TGTGCCAGCAGTTACCGTAGGGTCGCGACGGAAGCTTTCTTT. It encodes CASSYRRVATEAFF.

This chain connects TRBV6-2 or TRBV6-3 to TRBJ2-7; the D is unclear. CDR1 is MNHEY and CDR2 is SVGEGT in the germline V gene. The CDR3 sequence is 11 residues long. V lost 7 bases and J lost 2, with 6 bases in between. CDR3 DNA: TGTGCCAGCAAACAGACCTACGAGCAGTACTTC. Residues: CASKQTYEQYF.

V and J are TRBV27 and TRBJ2-7, with a weak D call TRBD1 (5 bases). The CDR3 runs to 15 residues. Germline values: CDR1 MNHEY, CDR2 SMNVEV (reference sequence). V was shortened by 3 bases and J by 2 bases, with 14 bases between the two germline ends. DNA for the CDR3: TGTGCCAGCAGTTTGAAGGGGCCCCGCACCTACGAGCAGTACTTC. This translates into CASSLKGPRTYEQYF.

This clonotype was recorded a few times. The chain recombines TRBV29-1 with TRBJ1-2, with a tentative D call TRBD1 (6 bases). Between the trimmed V and J ends, which lost 0 bases and 4 bases, there was a span of 15 bases. CDR1 is SQVTM, CDR2 ANQGSEA, per germline. This CDR3 region has 15 residues. CDR3 loop: CSVEDRSGGPYGYTF. The CDR3 DNA is TGCAGCGTTGAAGATCGAAGTGGGGGGCCCTATGGCTACACCTTC.

The chain combines TRBV20-1 with TRBJ2-4, with 7 bases that match TRBD1. CDR1 is DFQATT and CDR2 is SNEGSKA in the germline V gene (reference sequence). There are 13 residues in the CDR3. J was trimmed by 6 bases and V by 4 bases; bases with no gene match: 6. This chain's CDR3 is CSANIPGGNIQYF. The CDR3 DNA reads TGCAGTGCTAATATTCCAGGGGGAAACATTCAGTACTTC.